The 30 T cell receptor beta chains given below trace back to one sample, sequenced in a study of response to subunit inactivated influenza vaccine. TCRdb reanalysed the RT-PCR reads using MiXCR and keeps one entry per CDR3 protein. Of roughly 760,000 distinct CDR3 sequences listed, 21% are singletons. The sequencing here drew on PBMCs from blood, taken 5 to 6 days after vaccination. These receptors all come from a man aged 50-59 years who received an inactivated influenza vaccine.

The rearrangement joins TRBV9 to TRBJ2-1; 11 bases line up with TRBD2. Germline V gene data show CDR1 as SGDLS and CDR2 as YYNGEE. This CDR3 has 15 amino acids. J was trimmed by 9 bases and V by 0 bases; bases with no gene match: 5. Written as DNA, the CDR3 is TGTGCCAGCAGCGTAGGTAATAGCGGGAGGGGTGAGCAGTTCTTC. Amino acid sequence: CASSVGNSGRGEQFF.

This clonotype was counted a few times. The chain recombines TRBV28 with TRBJ2-2; the match to TRBD2 covers 8 bases. Trimming at V came to 2 bases and at J to 4 bases, leaving 3 bases not matched to a gene. The CDR3 loop spans 15 amino acids. Germline assignment: CDR1 MDHEN and CDR2 SYDVKM. The CDR3 nucleotides are TGTGCCAGCAGTTTAGCGGGAGGCCCCACCGGGGAGCTGTTTTTT. Translation gives CASSLAGGPTGELFF.

The V call is TRBV20-1, the J call TRBJ1-3, with 8 bases fitting TRBD1. Germline CDR1 and CDR2: DFQATT and SNEGSKA (reference sequence). There are 13 residues in the CDR3. J lost 11 bases, V lost 4 bases, and 10 bases had no gene match. This CDR3 is CSAKDRGAEAIYF. CDR3 DNA sequence: TGCAGTGCTAAAGACAGGGGCGCTGAGGCCATATATTTT.

The V gene is TRBV12-3 or TRBV12-4, the J gene TRBJ2-5, with D perhaps matching TRBD1 (6 bases). CDR3 length: 14 amino acids. The germline V and J ends were trimmed by 3 bases and 5 bases, with 13 bases remaining between them. The CDR3 DNA follows: TGTGCCAGCAGTTTCCAGACAGGCGGGGAGACCCAGTACTTC. Residues: CASSFQTGGETQYF.

The V call is TRBV12-3 or TRBV12-4, the J call TRBJ1-6, with no clear D. The CDR3 has 14 amino acids. The V and J ends lost 7 bases and 10 bases respectively, with 17 bases between them. Here the CDR3 DNA reads TGTGCCAGCACCCTCGGGGTCGGCAGGTCACCCCTCCACTTT. This codes for CASTLGVGRSPLHF.

A few counts support this clonotype. J is TRBJ2-7 and V is TRBV7-2, with 9 bases identical to TRBD1. V lost 2 bases and J lost 3; bases outside the gene matches: 5. The CDR3 loop spans 15 amino acids. Germline V CDR1 and CDR2: SGHTA, FQGNSA. CDR3 DNA: TGTGCCAGCAGCTTAACCAGGGGACAGGGCTACGAGCAGTACTTC. It specifies CASSLTRGQGYEQYF.

This clonotype was picked up one time. This may be a read error: a much more frequent sequence differs by one nucleotide. The V gene is TRBV7-9, the J gene TRBJ1-1; D remains ambiguous. The V end was cut by 5 bases, the J end by 1 base, with 5 bases between. CDR3 length: 12 residues. CDR1 SEHNR and CDR2 FQNEAQ come from the germline V gene (reference sequence). This chain's CDR3 is CASSTANTEAFF. For the CDR3, the DNA is TGTGCCAGCAGCACAGCGAACACTGAAGCTTTCTTT.

The chain is built from TRBV12-3 or TRBV12-4 and TRBJ2-2, with unresolved D. CDR3 length equals 12 residues. The V end lost 5 bases, the J end lost 7 bases, and 8 bases lay between the germline ends. CDR3 in DNA: TGTGCCAGCAGTCCCCCCATCGGGGAGCTGTTTTTT. Translating gives CASSPPIGELFF.

There are a few counts of this clonotype. The chain joins TRBV30 to TRBJ1-6, with TRBD1 matching 8 bases. J gave up 10 bases and V 3 bases, and 5 bases lay outside the gene matches. Germline values: CDR1 GTSNPN, CDR2 SVGIG (reference sequence). The CDR3 is 13 residues long. The DNA for the CDR3 is TGTGCCTGGAGCCCAGGGGGCAACTCACCCCTCCACTTT. Translating gives CAWSPGGNSPLHF.

This clonotype turned up a few times. The chain carries TRBV7-2 and TRBJ2-7; 12 bases fit TRBD2. V dropped 4 bases and J dropped 3; count of bases not matched to a gene: 4. CDR1 SGHTA and CDR2 FQGNSA come from the germline V gene. The CDR3 consists of 15 residues. CDR3 DNA: TGTGCCAGCAGCTCACGGACTAGCGGGAACTACGAGCAGTACTTC. It specifies CASSSRTSGNYEQYF.

This chain connects TRBV11-2 to TRBJ2-1; 13 nucleotides align to TRBD2. Germline CDR1 is SGHAT and CDR2 is FQNNGV. The CDR3 runs 18 residues. The V gene end was trimmed by 1 base and the J gene end by 10 bases; junction bases not matched to a gene: 13. The CDR3 reads CASSLVGGGLAGQHEQFF. The CDR3 coding sequence is TGTGCCAGCAGCTTAGTAGGGGGGGGACTAGCGGGGCAACACGAGCAGTTCTTC.

This clonotype has only a few counts. This chain links TRBV20-1 with TRBJ2-3; 11 positions match TRBD1. Trimming removed 4 bases from V and 4 bases from J; junction bases left unmatched: 7. CDR3 length equals 15 residues. Germline V gene lookup returns CDR1 DFQATT and CDR2 SNEGSKA (reference sequence). The CDR3, as DNA: TGCAGTGCTATTCCGTCGGGACAGGGGGCAGATACGCAGTATTTT. Translation: CSAIPSGQGADTQYF.

This clonotype was seen ten or more times. The rearrangement joins TRBV15 to TRBJ2-5; maybe TRBD2 (6 bases). V lost 5 bases and J lost 5, with 15 bases in between. The CDR3 runs 14 residues. The germline CDR1 and CDR2 sequences are LNHNV and YYDKDF (reference sequence). CDR3 in amino acids: CATSGRGGMETQYF. Written as DNA, the CDR3 is TGTGCCACCAGCGGAAGGGGCGGGATGGAGACCCAGTACTTC. Combining the CDR3 with reference TRBV15 and TRBJ2-5 gives the whole variable domain DAMVIQNPRYQVTQFGKPVTLSCSQTLNHNVMYWYQQKSSQAPKLLFHYYDKDFNNEADTPDNFQSRRPNTSFCFLDIRSPGLGDTAMYLCATSGRGGMETQYFGPGTRLLVL.

This chain connects TRBV6-1 to TRBJ2-2; D unclear. CDR1 MNHNS and CDR2 SASEGT come from the germline V gene. The CDR3 spans 13 residues. Between the trimmed V and J ends, which lost 9 bases and 2 bases, there was a span of 10 bases. DNA of the CDR3: TGTGCCAGTAAGACGGAAAACACCGGGGAGCTGTTTTTT. Translated: CASKTENTGELFF.

This clonotype was seen more than once but under ten times. J is TRBJ1-4 and V is TRBV28; possibly TRBD1 for D (5 bases). The CDR3 has 14 amino acids. The V end lost 6 bases, the J end lost 3 bases, and 11 bases lay between the germline ends. Germline values: CDR1 MDHEN, CDR2 SYDVKM. The CDR3 bases are TGTGCCAGCAGAACAGGCGGAGCTAATGAAAAACTGTTTTTT. Amino acid sequence: CASRTGGANEKLFF. Full variable domain (outside the CDR3, taken from reference TRBV28 and TRBJ1-4): DVKVTQSSRYLVKRTGEKVFLECVQDMDHENMFWYRQDPGLGLRLIYFSYDVKMKEKGDIPEGYSVSREKKERFSLILESASTNQTSMYLCASRTGGANEKLFFGSGTQLSVL.

Details on this clonotype: A junction boundary mismatches the germline segment, possibly from a read error. The rearrangement uses TRBV5-1 and TRBJ1-4; 7 bases align to TRBD1. This CDR3 is built from 16 residues. The V gene's germline CDR1 is SGHRS and CDR2 YFSETQ. The CDR3 DNA follows: TGCGCCAGCAGCATACCGACAGGGTCTGCTAATGAAAAGCTGTTTTTT. It codes for CASSIPTGSANEKLFF.

The chain uses TRBV25-1 and TRBJ1-4; TRBD1 matches at 7 bases. The trim removed 3 bases at V and 1 base at J, leaving 11 bases unmatched. CDR3 size: 18 residues. Germline values: CDR1 MGHDK, CDR2 SYGVNS. CDR3 residues: CASSEPTGLELTNEKLFF. In DNA, the CDR3 is TGTGCCAGCAGTGAGCCGACAGGGCTGGAGCTAACTAATGAAAAACTGTTTTTT.

This clonotype has only a few counts. V and J are TRBV18 and TRBJ1-1; 9 nucleotides line up with TRBD1. CDR3 length equals 14 residues. CDR1 is KGHSH, CDR2 LQKENI, per germline. Germline trimming cut 1 base from V and 10 bases from J; bases unmatched to any gene: 7. The CDR3 sequence is CASSPLDRGVRAFF. CDR3 coding DNA: TGTGCCAGCTCACCACTGGACAGGGGAGTAAGAGCTTTCTTT.

This clonotype was recorded at least ten times. The genes are TRBV7-8 and TRBJ1-3; D may be TRBD1 (6 bases). V gave up 1 base and J gave up 2 bases, with 6 bases separating them. This CDR3 comprises 14 residues. Per the germline V gene, CDR1 is SGHVS and CDR2 is FQNEAQ. In DNA form, the CDR3 reads TGTGCCAGCAGCTTAGGGACAGCTGGAAACACCATATATTTT. Translated: CASSLGTAGNTIYF. Complete variable domain (other parts from reference TRBV7-8 and TRBJ1-3): GAGVSQSPRYKVAKRGQDVALRCDPISGHVSLFWYQQALGQGPEFLTYFQNEAQLDKSGLPSDRFFAERPEGSVSTLKIQRTQQEDSAVYLCASSLGTAGNTIYFGEGSWLTVV.

The chain joins TRBV12-3 or TRBV12-4 to TRBJ1-5; no definite D call. CDR3 length: 14 residues. V gave up 6 bases and J gave up 1 base, with 10 bases separating them. The chain's CDR3 is CASSPVRSNQPQHF. For the CDR3, the DNA is TGTGCCAGCAGCCCGGTTCGGAGCAATCAGCCCCAGCATTTT.

This clonotype was picked up a small number of times. The rearrangement links TRBV7-2 to TRBJ2-5; 7 bases match TRBD1. The V gene end was trimmed by 5 bases and the J gene end by 6 bases; junction bases not matched to a gene: 3. The CDR3 length is 12 residues. Looked up from germline, CDR1 is SGHTA and CDR2 is FQGNSA. The CDR3 is CASSHRGQTQYF. The CDR3 coding sequence is TGTGCCAGCAGCCACAGGGGACAGACCCAGTACTTC.

This clonotype was counted a few times. J is TRBJ2-1 and V is TRBV20-1; TRBD2 aligns across 8 bases. Trimming cost V 1 base and J 6 bases; bases outside gene matches: 11. This CDR3 has 16 amino acids. CDR1 and CDR2 from the germline V gene are DFQATT and SNEGSKA (reference sequence). DNA for the CDR3: TGCAGTGCTAGAGGTCTAGCGGGTCTATCCCGCAATGAGCAGTTCTTC. It is translated as CSARGLAGLSRNEQFF.

The chain links TRBV10-3 to TRBJ2-3; 7 bases are shared with TRBD2. Germline CDR1 and CDR2: ENHRY and SYGVKD. The CDR3 extends over 14 amino acids. Unmatched junction bases numbered 10, after V lost 10 bases and J lost 3 bases. The CDR3: CATSLAGWTDTQYF. CDR3 bases: TGTGCCACCTCATTAGCGGGTTGGACAGATACGCAGTATTTT.

The chain is built from TRBV28 and TRBJ2-4; 12 bases line up with TRBD2. CDR1 MDHEN and CDR2 SYDVKM come from the germline V gene. Trimming took 5 bases from V and 3 from J; bases not matched to a gene: 14. The CDR3 is 19 amino acids. The chain's CDR3 is CASSAMTSGGPLGKNIQYF. CDR3 nucleotides: TGTGCCAGCAGTGCTATGACTAGCGGGGGACCTCTTGGCAAAAACATTCAGTACTTC.

This clonotype has a handful of counts. The genes are TRBV9 and TRBJ2-1; D remains ambiguous. V was pared by 0 bases and J by 2 bases, with 3 bases between. This CDR3 spans 13 amino acids. The germline gives CDR1 SGDLS, CDR2 YYNGEE. DNA for the CDR3: TGTGCCAGCAGCGTAGCCACCTACAATGAGCAGTTCTTC. This codes for CASSVATYNEQFF.

This rearrangement joins TRBV5-5 to TRBJ1-2; D remains unclear. Germline-derived CDR1 and CDR2 are SGHKS and YYEKEE (reference sequence). V shed 0 bases and J shed 0 bases, with 9 bases lying between them. CDR3 length: 15 residues. CDR3 sequence: CASSLEPVANYGYTF. The DNA for the CDR3 is TGTGCCAGCAGCTTGGAGCCAGTAGCTAACTATGGCTACACCTTC.

The chain couples TRBV4-1 to TRBJ2-2; D is unclear. The CDR3 runs 16 residues. V lost 0 bases and J lost 4, with 12 bases in between. Germline V gene data show CDR1 as MGHRA and CDR2 as YSYEKL. The CDR3 coding sequence is TGCGCCAGCAGCCAAGAACTGCAGGATTTCACCGGGGAGCTGTTTTTT. Translating it yields CASSQELQDFTGELFF.

The chain couples TRBV29-1 to TRBJ1-1; no reliable D call. The CDR3 has 13 amino acids. Between the trimmed V and J ends, which lost 4 bases and 1 base, there was a span of 10 bases. CDR1 is SQVTM, CDR2 ANQGSEA, per germline. The CDR3 sequence is CSVAARQNTEAFF. CDR3 bases: TGCAGCGTTGCGGCCAGGCAGAACACTGAAGCTTTCTTT.

The V call is TRBV10-3, the J call TRBJ2-1; no reliable D call. This CDR3 is 14 amino acids long. Trimming stripped 3 bases from V and 4 bases from J, with 10 bases between. Germline V gene data show CDR1 as ENHRY and CDR2 as SYGVKD. CDR3 in amino acids: CAISDLSGYNEQFF. The CDR3, as DNA: TGTGCCATCAGTGACCTCTCCGGGTACAATGAGCAGTTCTTC.

This chain uses TRBV28 with TRBJ1-5, with TRBD1 as a possible D gene (5 bases). The CDR3 is 15 amino acids. V gave up 5 bases and J gave up 3 bases, with 14 bases separating them. Germline V gene sequence: CDR1 MDHEN, CDR2 SYDVKM. The CDR3 loop is CASSLRDRYNQPQHF. The CDR3 DNA reads as TGTGCCAGCAGTCTAAGAGACAGATACAATCAGCCCCAGCATTTT.